The 17 T cell receptor beta chains below were found in one sample sequenced in a study of cytomegalovirus exposure and HLA in healthy donors (dated by TCRdb to about 2017). Receptors were amplified or captured by the immunoSEQ multiplex PCR assay. For the multiplex PCR, a mixture combining 60 forward primers for TCR Vbeta segments and 13 reverse primers for TCR Jbeta segments was used. TCRdb's version of the immuneACCESS table is confined to in-frame rearrangements and falls short of the full clone set. An unresolved V gene accounts for under half of the shortfall where checked; the remainder is of unknown origin. The sample profile shows 140,000 to 150,000 clones; around three quarters of them were found once. The ten largest clones add up to 1.5% to 2% of the sample. Sequenced material: PBMCs. Source of these receptors: a middle-aged man in good health and CMV-seronegative.

The rearrangement uses TRBV27 and TRBJ2-1; 15 bases line up with TRBD2. The J segment lost 6 bases and the V segment lost 5 bases, leaving 5 bases of the junction unmatched. The length of the CDR3 is 16 residues. CDR1 is MNHEY and CDR2 is SMNVEV in the germline V gene (reference sequence). In DNA, the CDR3 is TGTGCCAGCAGTACACCGGGACTAGCGGGAGGCAATGAGCAGTTCTTC. Protein product: CASSTPGLAGGNEQFF.

The CDR3 nucleotides are TGTGCCAGCAGCCCCCCCTGGCGGGGGGTTTTTAGCTCCTACAATGAGCAGTTCTTC. It codes for CASSPPWRGVFSSYNEQFF. The chain links TRBV7-2 to TRBJ2-1; 8 positions agree with TRBD2. The trim removed 5 bases at V and 0 bases at J, leaving 15 bases unmatched. Germline lookup yields CDR1 SGHTA and CDR2 FQGNSA. The CDR3 runs 19 residues.

The chain recombines TRBV6-5 with TRBJ2-5; a possible D gene is TRBD2 (6 bases). V shed 5 bases and J shed 4 bases, with 17 bases lying between them. The germline V gene has CDR1 MNHEY and CDR2 SVGAGI. This CDR3 comprises 15 residues. CDR3 region: CASSGGVNQGETQYF. The DNA of the CDR3 is TGTGCCAGCAGTGGAGGGGTCAATCAGGGAGAGACCCAGTACTTC.

The chain is built from TRBV18 and TRBJ2-2; D not resolved. The V end was cut by 3 bases, the J end by 4 bases, with 9 bases between. The CDR3 contains 14 residues. Germline V lookup: CDR1 KGHSH, CDR2 LQKENI. The CDR3 protein is CASSPASGTGELFF. CDR3 coding DNA: TGTGCCAGCTCACCTGCGTCGGGCACCGGGGAGCTGTTTTTT.

J is TRBJ2-7 and V is TRBV28; the D gene is possibly TRBD2 (6 bases). V lost 3 bases to trimming and J lost 5 bases, with 14 bases between them. Looked up from germline, CDR1 is MDHEN and CDR2 is SYDVKM. The CDR3 runs to 14 residues. The CDR3 is CASSFRGTVNEQYF. CDR3 coding DNA: TGTGCCAGCAGTTTCCGGGGGACGGTTAACGAGCAGTACTTC. The full variable domain, its missing parts supplied by reference TRBV28 and TRBJ2-7, is DVKVTQSSRYLVKRTGEKVFLECVQDMDHENMFWYRQDPGLGLRLIYFSYDVKMKEKGDIPEGYSVSREKKERFSLILESASTNQTSMYLCASSFRGTVNEQYFGPGTRLTVT.

The count of this clone is one. The chain links TRBV28 to TRBJ1-5; no clear D gene. Per the germline V gene, CDR1 is MDHEN and CDR2 is SYDVKM. The CDR3 sequence is 16 residues long. Trimming left V 6 bases short and J 1 base short, with 16 bases between. CDR3 in amino acids: CASRSPPGGSNQPQHF. The DNA for the CDR3 is TGTGCCAGCAGGTCACCCCCGGGTGGAAGCAATCAGCCCCAGCATTTT.

The chain uses TRBV9 and TRBJ2-1, with 11 positions matching TRBD1. The ends lost 2 bases at V and 3 bases at J; junction bases unmatched: 4. The CDR3 extends over 16 amino acids. CDR1 SGDLS and CDR2 YYNGEE come from the germline V gene. CDR3 nucleotide sequence: TGTGCCAGCAGCGTCTTGGGGACAGGGGGCTACAATGAGCAGTTCTTC. Translating gives CASSVLGTGGYNEQFF.

The chain uses TRBV21-1 and TRBJ2-7; TRBD2 was called by the table and not checked on the DNA. TRBV21-1 is termed a pseudogene. The CDR3 runs to 14 residues. CDR3 loop: CASSKEKGGGEQYF. The CDR3 DNA sequence: TGTGCCAGCAGCAAAGAGAAGGGGGGGGGCGAGCAGTACTTC.

The CDR3 DNA sequence: TGCGCCAGCAGCCAAGCAACAGGCCTCAGGGACTACAATGAGCAGTTCTTC. This translates into CASSQATGLRDYNEQFF. This chain connects TRBV4-1 to TRBJ2-1; D is possibly TRBD1 (5 bases). Germline V lookup: CDR1 MGHRA, CDR2 YSYEKL. CDR3 length: 17 residues. The germline V and J ends were trimmed by 1 base and 3 bases, with 16 bases remaining between them.

This chain's CDR3 is CASSVDSYSYEQYF. The CDR3 DNA is TGTGCCAGCAGTGTCGACAGTTACTCCTACGAGCAGTACTTC. This chain uses TRBV6-1 with TRBJ2-7, with D tentatively TRBD1 (5 bases). CDR1 and CDR2 (germline): MNHNS, SASEGT. The germline V and J ends were trimmed by 4 bases and 0 bases, with 10 bases remaining between them. The CDR3 consists of 14 residues.

The J gene is TRBJ1-6, the V gene TRBV14, with 9 bases fitting TRBD1. The CDR3 sequence is 15 residues long. Germline CDR1 SGHDN, CDR2 FVKESK. The V and J ends lost 5 bases and 8 bases, in that order; junction bases with no gene match: 7. The chain's CDR3 is CASSIGQGRHSPLHF. The CDR3 DNA is TGTGCCAGCAGCATAGGACAGGGGAGACATTCACCCCTCCACTTT. The entire variable domain, with the rest obtained from reference TRBV14 and TRBJ1-6, is as follows: EAGVTQFPSHSVIEKGQTVTLRCDPISGHDNLYWYRRVMGKEIKFLLHFVKESKQDESGMPNNRFLAERTGGTYSTLKVQPAELEDSGVYFCASSIGQGRHSPLHFGNGTRLTVT.

The chain recombines TRBV28 with TRBJ1-5; 7 bases agree with TRBD1. This CDR3 region has 14 residues. V dropped 9 bases and J dropped 3; count of bases not matched to a gene: 8. Germline V CDR1 and CDR2: MDHEN, SYDVKM. Written as DNA, the CDR3 is TGTGCCAGTAGGGCCGGGACAGTCAATCAGCCCCAGCATTTT. Translation gives CASRAGTVNQPQHF.

This clone was counted between two and nine times. Written as DNA, the CDR3 is TGTGCCAGCAGCTTAGCGGTCGGGGGTCAGGCCACGTCGGGGGACACCGGGGAGCTGTTTTTT. As protein: CASSLAVGGQATSGDTGELFF. The chain recombines TRBV7-8 with TRBJ2-2, with D maybe TRBD2 (6 bases). This CDR3 has 21 amino acids. Per germline, CDR1 SGHVS and CDR2 FQNEAQ. The V end lost 0 bases, the J end lost 3 bases, and 26 bases lay between the germline ends.

J is TRBJ2-3 and V is TRBV6-6; 10 bases match TRBD2. The germline gives CDR1 MNHNY, CDR2 SVGAGI (reference sequence). Trimming at V came to 8 bases and at J to 1 base, leaving 3 bases not matched to a gene. This CDR3 region has 14 residues. CDR3 amino acids: CASRSGGRTDTQYF. CDR3 in DNA: TGTGCCAGCCGTAGCGGGGGGCGCACAGATACGCAGTATTTT.

The genes are TRBV18 and TRBJ2-1, with 9 positions matching TRBD2. Trimming cost V 2 bases and J 3 bases; bases outside gene matches: 2. This CDR3 spans 15 amino acids. CDR1 and CDR2 (germline): KGHSH, LQKENI. Written as DNA, the CDR3 is TGTGCCAGCTCACCAGAGCGGGGGGTCTACAATGAGCAGTTCTTC. Translating it yields CASSPERGVYNEQFF.

The chain links TRBV13 to TRBJ2-1; 12 nucleotides agree with TRBD2. The germline V gene encodes CDR1 PRHDT and CDR2 FYEKMQ (reference sequence). V lost 5 bases, J lost 3 bases, and 5 bases stayed unmatched. This CDR3 has 16 residues. The chain's CDR3 is CASSTETSGGYNEQFF. The CDR3 nucleotides are TGTGCCAGCAGCACAGAGACTAGCGGGGGCTACAATGAGCAGTTCTTC.

This clone showed up just once. The chain combines TRBV5-1 with TRBJ2-7, with D perhaps TRBD2 (6 bases). Germline V gives CDR1 SGHRS, CDR2 YFSETQ. The CDR3 totals 16 residues. Trimming took off 0 bases at V and 3 bases at J, with 16 bases between the two ends. CDR3 coding DNA: TGCGCCAGCAGCTTGGGGTTGGTGGGGAGGATCTACGAGCAGTACTTC. This encodes CASSLGLVGRIYEQYF.